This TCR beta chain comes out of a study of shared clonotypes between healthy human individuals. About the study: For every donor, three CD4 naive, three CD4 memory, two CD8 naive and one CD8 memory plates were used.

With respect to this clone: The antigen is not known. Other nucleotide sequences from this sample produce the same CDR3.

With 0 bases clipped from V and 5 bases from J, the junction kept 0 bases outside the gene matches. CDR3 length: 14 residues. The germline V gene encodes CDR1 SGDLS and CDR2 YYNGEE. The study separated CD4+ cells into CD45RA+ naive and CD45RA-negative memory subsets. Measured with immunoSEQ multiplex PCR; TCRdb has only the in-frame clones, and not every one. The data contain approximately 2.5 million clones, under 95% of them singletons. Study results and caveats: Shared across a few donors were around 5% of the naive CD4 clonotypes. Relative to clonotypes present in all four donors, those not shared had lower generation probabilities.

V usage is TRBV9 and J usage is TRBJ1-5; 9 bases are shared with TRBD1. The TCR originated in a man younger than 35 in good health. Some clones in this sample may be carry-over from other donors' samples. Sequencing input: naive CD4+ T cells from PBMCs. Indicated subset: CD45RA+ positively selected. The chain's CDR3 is CASSVGQGDQPQHF. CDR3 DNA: TGTGCCAGCAGCGTAGGACAGGGGGATCAGCCCCAGCATTTT.